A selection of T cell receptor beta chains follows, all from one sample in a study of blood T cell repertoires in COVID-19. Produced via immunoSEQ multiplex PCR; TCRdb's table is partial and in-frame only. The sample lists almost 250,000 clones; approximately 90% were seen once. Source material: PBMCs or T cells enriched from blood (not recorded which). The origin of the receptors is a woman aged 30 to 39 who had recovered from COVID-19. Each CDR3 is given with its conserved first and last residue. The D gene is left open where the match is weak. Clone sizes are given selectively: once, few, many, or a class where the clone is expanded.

DNA: TGTGCCAGCAGCAAGGGGCTCAACTATGGCTACACCTTC
CDR3: CASSKGLNYGYTF
size: .
V: TRBV7-3
D: .
length: 13
J: TRBJ1-2

DNA: TGTGCCAGCAGTCGTCCCGGGACAGGGGTAGGGTACTCACCACACCCCACAGATACGCAGTATTTT
CDR3: CASSRPGTGVGYSPHPTDTQYF
size: .
V: TRBV28
D: TRBD1
length: 22
J: TRBJ2-3

DNA: TGTGCCAGCAGCTCCGAGGACAGTCTGTTCCCCTACGAGCAGTACTTC
CDR3: CASSSEDSLFPYEQYF
size: .
V: TRBV13
D: .
length: 16
J: TRBJ2-7

DNA: TGTGCCAGCAGTGATCCTGGGCCAGGGGTAGGAGGGCAGTACTTC
CDR3: CASSDPGPGVGGQYF
size: .
V: TRBV6-1
D: .
length: 15
J: TRBJ2-7

DNA: TGTGCCAGCAGTTTAAGACAGAAGGAGCGGCCCCAGCATTTT
CDR3: CASSLRQKERPQHF
size: .
V: TRBV28
D: .
length: 14
J: TRBJ1-5

DNA: TGTGCCACCGTCCCGACAGGGTCGGGCTATTACACCGGGGAGCTGTTTTTT
CDR3: CATVPTGSGYYTGELFF
size: once
V: TRBV28
D: TRBD1
length: 17
J: TRBJ2-2

DNA: TGTGCCTGGAGTGTTACACAGTTAGGAAACACCATATATTTT
CDR3: CAWSVTQLGNTIYF
size: few
V: TRBV30
D: .
length: 14
J: TRBJ1-3

DNA: TGCGCCAGCAGCTTAACAGGGAGCCCTGAAGCTTTCTTT
CDR3: CASSLTGSPEAFF
size: .
V: TRBV5-1
D: .
length: 13
J: TRBJ1-1

DNA: TGTGCCAGCAGCTTAGCTCGGGGGGGAACCGGAGGCTACACCTTC
CDR3: CASSLARGGTGGYTF
size: .
V: TRBV11-2
D: .
length: 15
J: TRBJ1-2

DNA: TGTGCCAGCAGCTGGGAAAGCGGGGGCACCGGGGAGCTGTTTTTT
CDR3: CASSWESGGTGELFF
size: once
V: TRBV9
D: TRBD2
length: 15
J: TRBJ2-2

DNA: TGTGCCAGCAGCTTGGGAGGTGGGACAGCACTAGCGGGAGGGGAGCTGTTTTTT
CDR3: CASSLGGGTALAGGELFF
size: .
V: TRBV5-4
D: TRBD2
length: 18
J: TRBJ2-2

DNA: TGTGCCAGCAGTTCCTGGACTAGCGGGACCTACGAGCAGTACTTC
CDR3: CASSSWTSGTYEQYF
size: few
V: TRBV28
D: TRBD2
length: 15
J: TRBJ2-7

DNA: TGCGCCAGCAGCCAAGATATGGGACAGGGTAAAGCTTTCTTT
CDR3: CASSQDMGQGKAFF
size: .
V: TRBV4-3
D: TRBD1
length: 14
J: TRBJ1-1

DNA: TGTGCCAGCAGTTTTTCTATATTGTATGGCTACACCTTC
CDR3: CASSFSILYGYTF
size: .
V: TRBV12-3/TRBV12-4
D: .
length: 13
J: TRBJ1-2

DNA: TGTGCCTGGGGGGACACAGATAATTCACCCCTCCACTTT
CDR3: CAWGDTDNSPLHF
size: .
V: TRBV30
D: .
length: 13
J: TRBJ1-6

DNA: TGTGCCTGGACTCGAGTCGCAACTAATGAAAAACTGTTTTTT
CDR3: CAWTRVATNEKLFF
size: once
V: TRBV30
D: .
length: 14
J: TRBJ1-4

DNA: TGTGCCAGTAGTATAGTGGCGGGGTTATATGGCTACACCTTC
CDR3: CASSIVAGLYGYTF
size: .
V: TRBV19
D: .
length: 14
J: TRBJ1-2

DNA: TGTGCCAGCTCACCAGGGAAGCAGGGGACTAATTCACCCCTCCACTTT
CDR3: CASSPGKQGTNSPLHF
size: .
V: TRBV18
D: .
length: 16
J: TRBJ1-6

DNA: TGTGCCAGCAGCTTAGCGGGGGATGGCTACACCTTC
CDR3: CASSLAGDGYTF
size: few
V: TRBV13
D: .
length: 12
J: TRBJ1-2

DNA: TGTGCCATCAGTGAGGGAGCTAATGAAAAACTGTTTTTT
CDR3: CAISEGANEKLFF
size: .
V: TRBV10-3
D: .
length: 13
J: TRBJ1-4

DNA: TGTGCCAGCAGTTGGACAGGGGGAGTCGGGGAGCTGTTTTTT
CDR3: CASSWTGGVGELFF
size: .
V: TRBV28
D: TRBD1
length: 14
J: TRBJ2-2

DNA: TGTGCCAGCAGTCCAGGGGATTCATTAGAGACCCAGTACTTC
CDR3: CASSPGDSLETQYF
size: few
V: TRBV27
D: .
length: 14
J: TRBJ2-5

DNA: TGTGCCAGCAGTTTATGGGACAGGATCTATGGCTACACCTTC
CDR3: CASSLWDRIYGYTF
size: .
V: TRBV28
D: TRBD1
length: 14
J: TRBJ1-2

DNA: TGTGCCAGCAATGAGGGTATGGAGGGCAATCAGCCCCAGCATTTT
CDR3: CASNEGMEGNQPQHF
size: .
V: TRBV28
D: .
length: 15
J: TRBJ1-5

DNA: TGTGCCATCGGGCTAGCGGGAGATGCAGATACGCAGTATTTT
CDR3: CAIGLAGDADTQYF
size: .
V: TRBV10-3
D: TRBD2
length: 14
J: TRBJ2-3

DNA: TGTGCCAGCTCACCCGGAGGGATCGGCAATGAGCAGTTCTTC
CDR3: CASSPGGIGNEQFF
size: .
V: TRBV18
D: .
length: 14
J: TRBJ2-1

DNA: TGTGCCAGCAGTTACGAAACAGGGGCTGGCTACACCTTC
CDR3: CASSYETGAGYTF
size: few
V: TRBV6-5
D: TRBD1
length: 13
J: TRBJ1-2

DNA: TGTGCCAGCAGTTTTCCTAGCGGGAGGGCCGGGGGTACGCAGTATTTT
CDR3: CASSFPSGRAGGTQYF
size: .
V: TRBV28
D: TRBD2
length: 16
J: TRBJ2-3

DNA: TGTGCCAGCAGCCAATCTTCTAGCGGGACAAACTCCTACAATGAGCAGTTCTTC
CDR3: CASSQSSSGTNSYNEQFF
size: few
V: TRBV4-2
D: TRBD2
length: 18
J: TRBJ2-1

DNA: TGTGCCAGCAGTTTATCGGCGACAAGTCCGAACACTGAAGCTTTCTTT
CDR3: CASSLSATSPNTEAFF
size: .
V: TRBV27
D: .
length: 16
J: TRBJ1-1

DNA: TGTGCCAGCAGTTTATCGGTTAGCGGGAGTTACATTCAGTACTTC
CDR3: CASSLSVSGSYIQYF
size: .
V: TRBV27
D: TRBD2
length: 15
J: TRBJ2-4

DNA: TGTGCCAGCAGCTCGTGGGCTACCTCTTTCAATGATGGCTACACCTTC
CDR3: CASSSWATSFNDGYTF
size: .
V: TRBV14
D: .
length: 16
J: TRBJ1-2

DNA: TGTGCCAGTAGTGGACAGGGGGCCCAAGAGACCCAGTACTTC
CDR3: CASSGQGAQETQYF
size: few
V: TRBV19
D: TRBD1
length: 14
J: TRBJ2-5

DNA: TGTGCCACCAGCAGAGCTAGCGGGAGGGTCACAGATACGCAGTATTTT
CDR3: CATSRASGRVTDTQYF
size: .
V: TRBV15
D: TRBD2
length: 16
J: TRBJ2-3

DNA: TGTGCCTGGAGTGGGGGGGGTCAGCCCCAGCATTTT
CDR3: CAWSGGGQPQHF
size: .
V: TRBV30
D: .
length: 12
J: TRBJ1-5

DNA: TGCAGCGTGACGAGTCGGGGCTATGGCTACACCTTC
CDR3: CSVTSRGYGYTF
size: .
V: TRBV29-1
D: .
length: 12
J: TRBJ1-2

DNA: TGTGCCAGCAGTTACTTCGACAGGGGAGGCGAGCAGTACTTC
CDR3: CASSYFDRGGEQYF
size: .
V: TRBV6-5
D: TRBD1
length: 14
J: TRBJ2-7

DNA: TGTGCCAGTACTCCCACGTATAGCGGGAGGCGAAATGAGCAGTTCTTC
CDR3: CASTPTYSGRRNEQFF
size: .
V: TRBV19
D: TRBD2
length: 16
J: TRBJ2-1

DNA: TGTGCCAGCACCACCCTGACAGGTTTCACTGAAGCTTTCTTT
CDR3: CASTTLTGFTEAFF
size: .
V: TRBV6-5
D: .
length: 14
J: TRBJ1-1

DNA: TGTGCCAGCATCCCGACAGGGGCGTACACTGAAGCTTTCTTT
CDR3: CASIPTGAYTEAFF
size: .
V: TRBV7-9
D: TRBD1
length: 14
J: TRBJ1-1

DNA: TGTGCCAGCAGCGTCCTCACGACACAAGATACGCAGTATTTT
CDR3: CASSVLTTQDTQYF
size: .
V: TRBV9
D: .
length: 14
J: TRBJ2-3

DNA: TGTGCCACCAGAACACCAGGGGTCAATGAGCAGTTCTTC
CDR3: CATRTPGVNEQFF
size: .
V: TRBV6-5
D: .
length: 13
J: TRBJ2-1

DNA: TGTGCCAGCAGCCTGGGACAGGGCTACGAGCAGTACTTC
CDR3: CASSLGQGYEQYF
size: .
V: TRBV6-5
D: TRBD1
length: 13
J: TRBJ2-7

DNA: TGTGCCAGCAGCTTAAGTTCAGGGCCGCCCCAAGAGACCCAGTACTTC
CDR3: CASSLSSGPPQETQYF
size: .
V: TRBV5-4
D: .
length: 16
J: TRBJ2-5

DNA: TGTGCCAGCGGCTCAGGTTTTAAGGGCTACACCTTC
CDR3: CASGSGFKGYTF
size: .
V: TRBV28
D: .
length: 12
J: TRBJ1-2

DNA: TGTGCCAGTAGTATAGAGTACAGGATGAACACTGAAGCTTTCTTT
CDR3: CASSIEYRMNTEAFF
size: .
V: TRBV19
D: .
length: 15
J: TRBJ1-1

DNA: TGTGCCAGCAGCTTAAAAGGGGGGGGTCAGCCCCAGCATTTT
CDR3: CASSLKGGGQPQHF
size: .
V: TRBV7-3
D: .
length: 14
J: TRBJ1-5